Following are 9 T cell receptor beta chains from one sample sequenced in a study of T cell responses to AZD1222 COVID-19 vaccine. Sequencing used immunoSEQ multiplex PCR; TCRdb keeps in-frame clones, though not all of them. The table lists some 180,000 clones, approximately 94% of them singletons. This sample comprised peripheral blood, obtained 28 days after the second AZD1222 dose. Every receptor here comes from an adult who received the AZD1222 COVID-19 vaccine.

This chain uses TRBV15 with TRBJ2-7, with 10 positions matching TRBD1. The germline V gene has CDR1 LNHNV and CDR2 YYDKDF (reference sequence). The CDR3 has 16 amino acids. Trimming took 5 bases from V and 2 from J; bases not matched to a gene: 9. The DNA for the CDR3 is TGTGCCACCAGCCCGGGGGGACAGGGGAGCGCCTACGAGCAGTACTTC. This sequence encodes CATSPGGQGSAYEQYF.

The chain couples TRBV29-1 to TRBJ2-2, with 7 positions matching TRBD1. From germline, CDR1 is SQVTM and CDR2 ANQGSEA. Unmatched junction bases numbered 3, after V lost 7 bases and J lost 4 bases. The CDR3 spans 12 residues. The CDR3 DNA is TGCAGCGGGACAGGTGCCACCGGGGAGCTGTTTTTT. Translated, it gives CSGTGATGELFF.

The chain uses TRBV28 and TRBJ2-7; no reliable D call. Deletions cut 4 bases from V and 3 bases from J, with 10 bases between. The CDR3 spans 13 residues. The germline V gene has CDR1 MDHEN and CDR2 SYDVKM. The CDR3 nucleotides are TGTGCCAGCAGTTCCGTAGAGATCTACGAGCAGTACTTC. Translating gives CASSSVEIYEQYF.

The V gene is TRBV6-5, the J gene TRBJ2-5; 9 nucleotides line up with TRBD2. The CDR3 has 13 residues. Unmatched junction bases numbered 4, after V lost 8 bases and J lost 3 bases. Germline loops: CDR1 MNHEY, CDR2 SVGAGI. CDR3 in amino acids: CASRGTSKETQYF. DNA for the CDR3: TGTGCCAGCCGGGGGACTAGCAAAGAGACCCAGTACTTC.

The chain has TRBV6-2 or TRBV6-3 and TRBJ2-3, with D possibly being TRBD2 (5 bases). Trimming left V 2 bases short and J 2 bases short, with 11 bases between. The CDR3 runs to 15 residues. Germline V gene sequence: CDR1 MNHEY, CDR2 SVGEGT. CDR3 bases: TGTGCCAGCAGTTACGAGGGCGGTCCCACAGATACGCAGTATTTT. Translated: CASSYEGGPTDTQYF.

The genes are TRBV7-9 and TRBJ2-3, with D perhaps TRBD1 or TRBD2 (5 bases each). The CDR3 is 16 amino acids. The V gene's germline CDR1 is SEHNR and CDR2 FQNEAQ (reference sequence). The germline V and J ends were trimmed by 7 bases and 1 base, with 18 bases remaining between them. This CDR3 is CASNILDTGRTDTQYF. CDR3 coding DNA: TGTGCCAGCAACATCCTGGACACGGGGCGCACAGATACGCAGTATTTT.

This sequence joins TRBV6-5 and TRBJ1-4; a weak D match, TRBD1 (5 bases). Looked up from germline, CDR1 is MNHEY and CDR2 is SVGAGI. The V end lost 5 bases, the J end lost 4 bases, and 11 bases lay between the germline ends. This CDR3 spans 14 amino acids. CDR3 protein: CASSTDSDNEKLFF. CDR3 nucleotide sequence: TGTGCCAGCAGTACCGACAGCGATAATGAAAAACTGTTTTTT.

The chain recombines TRBV2 with TRBJ1-1, with a tentative D call TRBD1 (5 bases). This CDR3 has 15 residues. In germline, CDR1 is SNHLY, CDR2 FYNNEI. Trimming removed 6 bases from V and 10 bases from J, with 24 bases in between. CDR3 sequence: CASSLRALLGEGAFF. CDR3 DNA: TGTGCCAGCAGCCTTCGGGCCCTCTTAGGGGAGGGAGCTTTCTTT.

The V and J genes are TRBV18 and TRBJ1-1, with TRBD1 as a possible D gene (6 bases). Germline values: CDR1 KGHSH, CDR2 LQKENI. The CDR3 sequence is 17 residues long. V was cut by 3 bases and J by 3 bases, with 20 bases left in between. The CDR3 region is CASSPYTKGGWDTEAFF. In DNA form, the CDR3 reads TGTGCCAGCTCACCCTACACAAAGGGGGGCTGGGACACTGAAGCTTTCTTT. The full variable domain, in which reference TRBV18 and TRBJ1-1 provide the parts outside the CDR3, is NAGVMQNPRHLVRRRGQEARLRCSPMKGHSHVYWYRQLPEEGLKFMVYLQKENIIDESGMPKERFSAEFPKEGPSILRIQQVVRGDSAAYFCASSPYTKGGWDTEAFFGQGTRLTVV.